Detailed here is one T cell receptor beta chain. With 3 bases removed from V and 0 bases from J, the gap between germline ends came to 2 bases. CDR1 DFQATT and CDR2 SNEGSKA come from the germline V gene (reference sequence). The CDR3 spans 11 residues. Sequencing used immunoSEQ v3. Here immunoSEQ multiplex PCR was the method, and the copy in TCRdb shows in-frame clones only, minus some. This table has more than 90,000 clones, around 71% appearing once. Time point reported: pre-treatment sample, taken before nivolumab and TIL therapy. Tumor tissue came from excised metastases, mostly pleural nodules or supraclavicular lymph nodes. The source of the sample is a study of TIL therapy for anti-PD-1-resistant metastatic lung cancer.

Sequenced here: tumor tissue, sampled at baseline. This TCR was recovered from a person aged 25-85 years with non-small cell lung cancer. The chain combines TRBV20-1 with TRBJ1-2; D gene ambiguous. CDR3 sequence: CSARANYGYTF. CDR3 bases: TGCAGTGCTAGGGCTAACTATGGCTACACCTTC.